The entry below gives a single TCR beta chain sequence along with its context. Its antigen is not identified. The data belong to a study of vaccination and CD4 T cells after COVID-19. In the study overall: Overlapping spike peptides served as the stimulus for the cells. These peptides came from SARS-CoV-2 and from the common cold coronaviruses HCoV-NL63, HCoV-OC43 and HCoV-229E.

Sequenced with the Oncomine TCR Beta short-read assay was DNA taken from cultured CD4+ T cells. CD4+ T cells were cultured, and genomic DNA was extracted from them. TCRdb redid the calling of the PCR reads with MiXCR, one entry per CDR3 protein. The data show over 9,500 distinct CDR3 sequences, with under 35% seen just once and 19% held by the top ten. Treatment reported: roughly ten-day PBMC culture with coronavirus spike peptide pools or control peptides (ViraFEST assay). Harvesting of the unexposed donor's CD4+ T cells predated the COVID-19 pandemic (2011-2018). Negative selection purified CD4+ T cells after about 11 days of culture. Germline loops: CDR1 SGHTA, CDR2 FQGTGA. The CDR3 is 16 residues long. With 4 bases clipped from V and 7 bases from J, the junction kept 9 bases outside the gene matches.

This TCR derives from a human donor in good health. The sequenced sample was CD4+ T cells from blood, cultured in vitro. The chain uses TRBV7-3 and TRBJ2-1; the match to TRBD2 covers 11 bases. The DNA of the CDR3 is TGTGCCAGCAGCTCGCTACTAGCGGGAGCCAGGAATGAGCAGTTCTTC. It codes for CASSSLLAGARNEQFF.